What follows are 16 T cell receptor beta chains derived from one specimen sequenced in a study of CD8+CD57+ T cells in acquired aplastic anemia. Genomic DNA provided the template from which TCR beta VDJ and CDR3 profiles were obtained. MiXCR, run by TCRdb on the reads, gives a single entry per CDR3 protein. The sample carries roughly 190,000 distinct CDR3 sequences, less than 65% recorded once. The sample consisted of sorted CD4+, CD8+, or CD8+CD57+ T cells (not recorded which) from PBMCs. Receptors originate from a human donor in good health, serving as a control.

V is TRBV7-8 and J is TRBJ2-7; the match to TRBD1 covers 10 bases. The CDR3 runs 15 residues. V trimming: 4 bases; J trimming: 2 bases; junction bases outside the gene matches: 5. The germline V gene has CDR1 SGHVS and CDR2 FQNEAQ. This CDR3 is CASSSTGQGTYEQYF. The CDR3 DNA follows: TGTGCCAGCAGCTCGACGGGACAGGGGACCTACGAGCAGTACTTC.

The chain is built from TRBV5-1 and TRBJ2-5, with TRBD1 as a possible D gene (6 bases). Trimming took 5 bases from V and 5 from J, leaving 10 bases between them. CDR3 size: 12 residues. In germline, CDR1 is SGHRS, CDR2 YFSETQ. The CDR3, as DNA: TGCGCCAGCAGACAGGGCCGGGAGACCCAGTACTTC. Translating it yields CASRQGRETQYF.

This sequence joins TRBV5-1 and TRBJ1-1; no definite D call. V was cut by 1 base and J by 0 bases, with 13 bases left in between. CDR3 size: 16 residues. Per germline, CDR1 SGHRS and CDR2 YFSETQ. The CDR3 is CASSLWVRAMNTEAFF. The CDR3, as DNA: TGCGCCAGCAGCTTGTGGGTCAGAGCTATGAACACTGAAGCTTTCTTT. Full variable domain (remainder filled in from reference TRBV5-1 and TRBJ1-1): KAGVTQTPRYLIKTRGQQVTLSCSPISGHRSVSWYQQTPGQGLQFLFEYFSETQRNKGNFPGRFSGRQFSNSRSEMNVSTLELGDSALYLCASSLWVRAMNTEAFFGQGTRLTVV.

This chain connects TRBV7-3 to TRBJ2-3; 14 bases fit TRBD2. The CDR3 has 16 amino acids. Germline V gene data show CDR1 as SGHTA and CDR2 as FQGTGA. Trimming removed 5 bases from V and 5 bases from J; junction bases left unmatched: 6. The CDR3 DNA sequence: TGTGCCAGCAGCCTCTCAGGGACTAGCGGGAGAGATACGCAGTATTTT. Translation: CASSLSGTSGRDTQYF.

This clonotype appeared many times. V and J are TRBV7-2 and TRBJ2-7; perhaps TRBD1 as D (5 bases). The V gene's germline CDR1 is SGHTA and CDR2 FQGNSA. This CDR3 spans 15 amino acids. V was trimmed by 4 bases and J by 3 bases, leaving 16 bases between them. This CDR3 reads CASSSTLQGFYEQYF. The CDR3 region has the DNA TGTGCCAGCAGCTCAACCCTCCAGGGTTTCTACGAGCAGTACTTC.

Here the CDR3 reads CASSLGGFKTQYF. The CDR3 nucleotides read TGTGCCAGCAGCTTGGGAGGGTTTAAGACCCAGTACTTC. This rearrangement joins TRBV5-4 to TRBJ2-5; D might be TRBD2 (5 bases). Germline V gene sequence: CDR1 SGHNT, CDR2 YYREEE (reference sequence). The CDR3 loop spans 13 amino acids. V shed 0 bases and J shed 6 bases, with 9 bases lying between them.

A single count supports this clonotype. The chain uses TRBV7-6 and TRBJ1-1; D remains unclear. V dropped 0 bases and J dropped 7 bases, with 6 bases sitting between them. The V gene's germline CDR1 is SGHVS and CDR2 FNYEAQ. This CDR3 region has 12 residues. The CDR3 region is CASSLAVDEAFF. The CDR3 nucleotides read TGTGCCAGCAGCTTAGCGGTGGATGAAGCTTTCTTT.

This clonotype was counted at least ten times. J is TRBJ2-1 and V is TRBV5-8; D perhaps matches TRBD2 (6 bases). Trimming left V 4 bases short and J 5 bases short, with 16 bases between. Germline CDR1 is SGHTS and CDR2 is YDEGEE. The CDR3 covers 15 residues. CDR3 in amino acids: CASSPGGETDNEQFF. DNA of the CDR3: TGTGCCAGCAGCCCCGGGGGAGAAACGGACAATGAGCAGTTCTTC.

This clonotype was counted ten times or more. The rearrangement uses TRBV2 and TRBJ1-1; perhaps TRBD1 as D (6 bases). With 6 bases removed from V and 6 bases from J, the gap between germline ends came to 17 bases. The germline CDR1 and CDR2 sequences are SNHLY and FYNNEI. This CDR3 has 14 residues. CDR3 DNA sequence: TGTGCCAGCAGGACCTGGACAGAAACTTCTGAAGCTTTCTTT. Translated: CASRTWTETSEAFF.

The gene calls are TRBV5-6 and TRBJ2-5; TRBD1 matches 8 bases. Germline V gene data show CDR1 as SGHDT and CDR2 as YYEEEE. This CDR3 comprises 15 residues. V lost 0 bases, J lost 4 bases, and 5 bases stayed unmatched. The CDR3 bases are TGTGCCAGCAGCTTGGAGCAGGGGGCTTCAGAGACCCAGTACTTC. Its protein is CASSLEQGASETQYF.

With regard to this clonotype: One base away lies a much larger clone, so this may be a sequencing read error. This CDR3 reads CASSQDRGAYNEQFF. CDR3 DNA: TGTGCCAGCAGCCAAGACAGGGGAGCTTACAATGAGCAGTTCTTC. This chain joins TRBV7-9 and TRBJ2-1, with 8 positions matching TRBD1. V was clipped by 5 bases and J by 4 bases; unmatched bases: 7. Germline values: CDR1 SEHNR, CDR2 FQNEAQ (reference sequence). CDR3 length: 15 residues.

The chain employs TRBV5-1 and TRBJ2-7, with 8 bases that match TRBD2. V lost 2 bases, J lost 2 bases, and 3 bases stayed unmatched. The CDR3 contains 14 residues. Germline loops: CDR1 SGHRS, CDR2 YFSETQ. The DNA for the CDR3 is TGCGCCAGCAGCTTTGTAGCGGGGACCTACGAGCAGTACTTC. It codes for CASSFVAGTYEQYF.

This clonotype occurred many times. The V call is TRBV7-3, the J call TRBJ1-1; 7 positions agree with TRBD1. The germline V gene has CDR1 SGHTA and CDR2 FQGTGA. The CDR3 spans 14 residues. With V trimmed by 2 bases and J by 1 base, 1 base remained unmatched. This chain's CDR3 is CASSLYRGNTEAFF. The CDR3, as DNA: TGTGCCAGCAGCTTATACAGGGGGAACACTGAAGCTTTCTTT.

The chain has TRBV2 and TRBJ1-5; D may be TRBD1 (5 bases). Between the trimmed V and J ends, which lost 4 bases and 4 bases, there was a span of 17 bases. The germline gives CDR1 SNHLY, CDR2 FYNNEI. CDR3 size: 16 residues. CDR3 protein: CASSVRDALLNQPQHF. The CDR3 DNA reads as TGTGCCAGCAGTGTTAGGGACGCTCTATTGAATCAGCCCCAGCATTTT.

This clonotype was observed many times. The chain links TRBV6-5 to TRBJ1-6, with 9 nucleotides matching TRBD1. The CDR3 is 14 amino acids. Looked up from germline, CDR1 is MNHEY and CDR2 is SVGAGI. J lost 8 bases, V lost 5 bases, and 4 bases had no gene match. The CDR3 protein is CASSRGQGYSPLHF. The CDR3, as DNA: TGTGCCAGCAGTCGGGGACAGGGATATTCACCCCTCCACTTT.

This clonotype was picked up one time. V and J are TRBV7-6 and TRBJ2-7; 10 positions match TRBD1. CDR3 length equals 15 residues. Germline CDR1 SGHVS, CDR2 FNYEAQ. J was trimmed by 5 bases and V by 1 base; bases with no gene match: 5. The CDR3 reads CASSLGGQGPNEQYF. As DNA, the CDR3 is TGTGCCAGCAGCTTAGGGGGACAGGGGCCAAACGAGCAGTACTTC.